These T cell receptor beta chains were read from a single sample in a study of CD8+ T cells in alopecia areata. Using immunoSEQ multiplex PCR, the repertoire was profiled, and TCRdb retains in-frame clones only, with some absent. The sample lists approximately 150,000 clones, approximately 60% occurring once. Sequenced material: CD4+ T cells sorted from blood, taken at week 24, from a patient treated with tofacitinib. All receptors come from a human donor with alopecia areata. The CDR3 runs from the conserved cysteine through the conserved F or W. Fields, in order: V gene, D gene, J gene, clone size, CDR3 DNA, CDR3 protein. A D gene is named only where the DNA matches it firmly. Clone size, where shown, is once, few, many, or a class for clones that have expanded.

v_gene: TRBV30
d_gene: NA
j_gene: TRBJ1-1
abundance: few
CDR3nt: TGTGCCTGGAGCAGGGTTGAAGCTTTCTTT
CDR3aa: CAWSRVEAFF

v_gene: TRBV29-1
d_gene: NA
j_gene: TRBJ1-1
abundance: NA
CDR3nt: TGCAGCGCTGATCTGGATTATAAGACTGAAGCTTTCTTT
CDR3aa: CSADLDYKTEAFF

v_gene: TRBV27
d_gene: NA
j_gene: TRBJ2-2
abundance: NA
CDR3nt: TGTGCCAGCAGAAGGAATGTGGGGGGGCCTAACACCGGGGAGCTGTTTTTT
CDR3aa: CASRRNVGGPNTGELFF

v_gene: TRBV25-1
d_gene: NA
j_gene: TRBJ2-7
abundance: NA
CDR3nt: TGTGCCAGCAGCAGACAGTTCATCGACGAGCAGTACTTC
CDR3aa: CASSRQFIDEQYF

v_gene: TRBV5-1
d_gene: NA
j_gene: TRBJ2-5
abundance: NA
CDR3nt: TGCGCCAGCAGCTTGGCGGACGGACAAGAGACCCAGTACTTC
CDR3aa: CASSLADGQETQYF

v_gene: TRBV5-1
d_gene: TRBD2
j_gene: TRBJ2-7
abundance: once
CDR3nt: TGCGCCAGCAGCCCCGGGACTAGATGGGGCGAGCAGTACTTC
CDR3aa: CASSPGTRWGEQYF

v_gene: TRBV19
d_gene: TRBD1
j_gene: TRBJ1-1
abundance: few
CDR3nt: TGTGCCAGTAGTATGGACAGGTGGAACACTGAAGCTTTCTTT
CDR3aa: CASSMDRWNTEAFF

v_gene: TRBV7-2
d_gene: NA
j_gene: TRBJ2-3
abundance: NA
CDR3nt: TGTGCCAGCAGCAGATACACAGATACGCAGTATTTT
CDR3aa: CASSRYTDTQYF

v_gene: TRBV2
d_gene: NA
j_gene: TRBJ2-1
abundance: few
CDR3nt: TGTGCCAGCAGACGGGGACCGAACAATGAGCAGTTCTTC
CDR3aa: CASRRGPNNEQFF

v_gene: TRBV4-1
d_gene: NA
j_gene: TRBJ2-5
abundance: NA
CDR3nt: TGCGCCAGCAGCCTGGTAGGGGCCGGAGTCCAAGAGACCCAGTACTTC
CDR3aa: CASSLVGAGVQETQYF

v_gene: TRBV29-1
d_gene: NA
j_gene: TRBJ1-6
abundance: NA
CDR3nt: TGCAGCGTCGGGGGCCAGAATTCACCCCTCCACTTT
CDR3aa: CSVGGQNSPLHF

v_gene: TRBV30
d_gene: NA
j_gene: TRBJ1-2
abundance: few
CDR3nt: TGTGCCTGGACGCCAGGTTTGGGGGGCTACACCTTC
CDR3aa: CAWTPGLGGYTF

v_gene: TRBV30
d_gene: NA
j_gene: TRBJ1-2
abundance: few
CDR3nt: TGTGCCTGGAGTGTATATGTGGACTATGGCTACACCTTC
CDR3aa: CAWSVYVDYGYTF

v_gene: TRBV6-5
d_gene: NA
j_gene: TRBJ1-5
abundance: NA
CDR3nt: TGTGCCAGCAGCCAAGGGTCCCAGCATTTT
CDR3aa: CASSQGSQHF

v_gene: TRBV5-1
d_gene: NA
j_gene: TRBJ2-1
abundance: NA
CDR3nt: TGCGCCAGCAGCTTGTCGACTGAGCAGTTCTTC
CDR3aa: CASSLSTEQFF

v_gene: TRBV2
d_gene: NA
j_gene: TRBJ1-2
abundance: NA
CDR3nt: TGTGCCAGCAGTGTCTCGCAGCTGGCTACTAGAGGCTACACCTTC
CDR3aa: CASSVSQLATRGYTF

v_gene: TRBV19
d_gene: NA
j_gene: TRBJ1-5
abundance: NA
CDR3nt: TGTGCCAGTAGTGCTTTCAGCAATCAGCCCCAGCATTTT
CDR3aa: CASSAFSNQPQHF

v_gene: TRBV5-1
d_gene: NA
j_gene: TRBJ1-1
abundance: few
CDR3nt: TGCGCCAGCAGCTTAAATAACCCCGACCCTGAAGCTTTCTTT
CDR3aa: CASSLNNPDPEAFF

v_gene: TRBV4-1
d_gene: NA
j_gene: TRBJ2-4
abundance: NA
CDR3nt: TGCGCCAGCAGCCATAGCCCCAGGGAAAACATTCAGTACTTC
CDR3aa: CASSHSPRENIQYF

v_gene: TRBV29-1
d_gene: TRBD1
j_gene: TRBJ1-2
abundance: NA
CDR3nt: TGCAGCGTTGACGCAGGGGGCTATGGCTACACCTTC
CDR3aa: CSVDAGGYGYTF

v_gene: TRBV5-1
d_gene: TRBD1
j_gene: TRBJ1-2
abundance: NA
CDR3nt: TGCGCCAGCAGCTTGGGACAGGGGAGATCTAACTATGGCTACACCTTC
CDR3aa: CASSLGQGRSNYGYTF

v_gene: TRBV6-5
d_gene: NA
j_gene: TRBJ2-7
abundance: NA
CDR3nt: TGTGCCAGCAGTCGGCAGGGGTTTGGCTCCTACGAGCAGTACTTC
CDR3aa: CASSRQGFGSYEQYF

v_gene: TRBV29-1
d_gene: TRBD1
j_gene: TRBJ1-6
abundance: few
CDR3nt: TGCAGCGCCCGGGACAGGGAAAATTCACCCCTCCACTTT
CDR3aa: CSARDRENSPLHF

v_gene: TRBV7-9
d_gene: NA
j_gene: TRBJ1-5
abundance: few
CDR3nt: TGTGCCAGCAGCTCCGGACAGTCGACATATCAGCCCCAGCATTTT
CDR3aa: CASSSGQSTYQPQHF

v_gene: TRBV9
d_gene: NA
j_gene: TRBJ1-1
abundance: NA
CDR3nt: TGTGCCAGCAGCGTAGCAGAACCGAACACTGAAGCTTTCTTT
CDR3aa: CASSVAEPNTEAFF